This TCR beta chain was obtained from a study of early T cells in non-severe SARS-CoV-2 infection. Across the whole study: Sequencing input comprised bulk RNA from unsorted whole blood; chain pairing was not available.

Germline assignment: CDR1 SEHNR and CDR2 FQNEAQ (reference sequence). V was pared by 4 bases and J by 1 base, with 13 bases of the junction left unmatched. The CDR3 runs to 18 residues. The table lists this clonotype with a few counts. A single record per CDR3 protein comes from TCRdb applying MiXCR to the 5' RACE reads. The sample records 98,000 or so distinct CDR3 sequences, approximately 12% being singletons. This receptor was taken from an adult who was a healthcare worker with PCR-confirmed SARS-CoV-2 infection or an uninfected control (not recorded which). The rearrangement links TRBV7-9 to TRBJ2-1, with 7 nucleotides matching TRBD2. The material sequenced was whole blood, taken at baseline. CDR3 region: CASSSPPLAENSYNEQFF. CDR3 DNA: TGTGCCAGCAGCTCCCCGCCGCTAGCGGAGAATTCCTACAATGAGCAGTTCTTC. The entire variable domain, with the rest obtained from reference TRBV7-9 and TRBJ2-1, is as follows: DTGVSQNPRHKITKRGQNVTFRCDPISEHNRLYWYRQTLGQGPEFLTYFQNEAQLEKSRLLSDRFSAERPKGSFSTLEIQRTEQGDSAMYLCASSSPPLAENSYNEQFFGPGTRLTVL.